This T cell receptor (beta chain) was captured by sequencing in a study of T cell repertoires in cytomegalovirus infection. General study results and limits: Summed public TCR beta family frequency identified CMV carriers bearing the relevant HLA.

Remarks on this clonotype: Its target is unknown.

The CDR3 is 14 residues long. Looked up from germline, CDR1 is ENHRY and CDR2 is SYGVKD. Trimming cost V 5 bases and J 6 bases; bases outside gene matches: 7. TCRdb reanalysed the reads using MiXCR and keeps one entry per CDR3 protein. Of approximately 500,000 distinct CDR3 sequences listed, 11% are singletons. This sequence originates from a human donor in good health (CMV status not recorded). Some clones in this sample may be carry-over from other donors' samples. The sample consisted of PBMCs. V gene TRBV10-3 combines with J gene TRBJ1-5; TRBD1 agrees at 7 bases. CDR3 protein: CAISTGDWSQPQHF. The CDR3 bases are TGTGCCATCAGTACAGGGGATTGGAGTCAGCCCCAGCATTTT.